This is a list of T cell receptor beta chains from one sample in a study of control samples from healthy donors and cancer patients. The assay was immunoSEQ multiplex PCR, and TCRdb's table has in-frame clones only and misses some. The sample has over 200,000 clones, over 70% seen once. The sequenced sample was PBMCs. The origin of the receptors is a woman aged 55-75 years with lung cancer. CDR3s leave out the opening cysteine and the closing phenylalanine or tryptophan.

TRBV5-4,13,TRBJ2-1,ASSLWTGGSDEQF
TRBV6-6,13,TRBJ2-7,ASQRTGTASYEQY
TRBV6-5,13,TRBJ1-2,ASSPRQGLSYGYT
TRBV4-1,13,TRBJ1-4,ASSQDGYKAEKLF
TRBV7-3,12,TRBJ2-3,ASSFGTGADTQY
TRBV7-3,11,TRBJ1-6,ASSLNRGSPLH
TRBV10-3,12,TRBJ2-2,ATRDREGTGELF
TRBV9,13,TRBJ2-1,ASSPGVGSYNEQF
TRBV5-6,12,TRBJ2-1,ASSLFGSYNEQF
TRBV6-4,17,TRBJ1-5,ASSVVRDRGPNSNQPQH
TRBV3-1/TRBV3-2,9,TRBJ2-1,AGSQVGSQF
TRBV7-3,13,TRBJ2-6,ASSNTLGPANVLT
TRBV18,9,TRBJ1-1,ASSRRTEAF
TRBV20-1,9,TRBJ1-1,SRRSGAEAF
TRBV7-3,12,TRBJ2-3,ASSLGVPPDTQY
TRBV2,10,TRBJ1-2,ASSTDIDGYT
TRBV2,10,TRBJ2-7,ASRGDGDEQY
TRBV2,11,TRBJ2-1,ASTLQRDNEQF
TRBV10-3,12,TRBJ1-5,AISDESSNQPQH
TRBV29-1,14,TRBJ2-3,SVVGLAGFSTDTQY
TRBV5-1,13,TRBJ1-1,ASSLGQAMNTEAF
TRBV7-2,15,TRBJ2-2,ASSLRGKNTNTGELF
TRBV28,12,TRBJ1-4,ASTGPTTNEKLF
TRBV2,12,TRBJ2-7,ASTQGLAGYEQY
TRBV5-1,13,TRBJ2-3,ASNPGGHEADTQY
TRBV5-1,11,TRBJ1-1,ASSLTVNTEAF
TRBV3-1/TRBV3-2,12,TRBJ2-1,ASSLRGGDNEQF
TRBV19,13,TRBJ1-1,ASKGREPGPSEAF
TRBV9,13,TRBJ2-2,ASSVIGGANGELF
TRBV11-2,12,TRBJ2-1,ASSLGPEYNEQF
TRBV5-1,12,TRBJ2-3,ASSLARVADTQY
TRBV5-4,12,TRBJ2-5,ASSQRTGQETQY